The T cell receptor (beta chain) described here comes from a study of tumor-infiltrating lymphocytes in primary liver carcinoma. Study-wide background: Roughly 3.65 to 7.5 million productive TCRbeta reads were obtained per sample, with similar numbers across tissue types. Findings of the study overall: Compared with blood, tumor repertoires held significantly more in their top 250 clones.

Germline DNA was also extracted, and blood RNA was taken from unsorted whole blood. A word on this clonotype: The antigen remains undetermined. Germline and junction disagree at one end, which may indicate a read error.

From germline, CDR1 is SEHNR and CDR2 FQNEAQ (reference sequence). This CDR3 comprises 18 residues. From 500 ng of total RNA, TCR beta-specific cDNA was reverse-transcribed using a constant-region primer. Sequencing libraries for TCR beta derived from three nested multiplex PCR rounds that used slightly modified ARM-PCR. Researchers ran the first two PCR rounds for 9 to 10 cycles each with TRBV1-TRBV30 forward primers and a C-beta reverse primer. TCRdb recomputed calls from the multiplex PCR reads with MiXCR, one row per CDR3 protein. The data contain about 200,000 distinct CDR3 sequences, 65% of them singletons.

The clonotype originates from a woman aged 55 to 70 with primary liver carcinoma and hepatitis B virus infection. The rearrangement links TRBV7-9 to TRBJ1-1; 12 bases fit TRBD1. Sequenced sample: peripheral blood. In nucleotides, the CDR3 is TGTGCCAGCGGCTTGGGTCGGGACAGGGGGCCGGTAGGCACTGAAGCTTTCTTT. Its translation is CASGLGRDRGPVGTEAFF.